This T cell receptor beta chain came from a study of blood T cell repertoires in COVID-19. At the level of the study: Donors in the United States, Italy and Spain gave samples during acute or convalescent COVID-19. T cells, B-cell-depleted T cells, or PBMCs supplied cDNA or gDNA.

The authors' processing: For nucleated cells, counts were estimated from reference gene primer amplification. Using immunoSEQ multiplex PCR, the repertoire was profiled, and TCRdb retains in-frame clones only, with some absent. D and trimming were read from the DNA, whereas the V and J calls and clone size are those reported in that table. The repertoire holds 180,000 or so clones, around 83% seen once, with 7.5% to 9.5% in the top ten. V gave up 3 bases and J gave up 8 bases, with 22 bases separating them. The CDR3 extends over 15 amino acids. The germline CDR1 and CDR2 sequences are SQVTM and ANQGSEA.

V usage is TRBV29-1 and J usage is TRBJ1-2; a weak D match, TRBD1 (6 bases). Sequenced material: peripheral blood. This sequence was found in a woman aged 55-75 years with acute or convalescent COVID-19. The CDR3 nucleotides read TGCAGCGTTGACCCCCCGGCCGGAGCAAGGGGGGGCTACACCTTC. It codes for CSVDPPAGARGGYTF.